Reported below is one T cell receptor beta chain. Its target is unknown. Drawing of blood for sampling happened at baseline, at cycle 4 day 1, and at cycle 7 day 1. Only in-frame clones appear in the TCRdb table, and some are missing; sequencing was by immunoSEQ multiplex PCR. The profile covers about 77,000 clones, with roughly nine tenths appearing a single time and around 5.1% taken by the ten largest. The entry originates in a study of OX40 agonist ivuxolimab in advanced cancers. General study results and limits: The study found that CD8+ T cells averaged more expanded clones than CD4+.

This TCR came from an adult with an advanced solid tumor such as melanoma, head and neck, liver or kidney cancer. The starting material was CD4+ or CD8+ T cells sorted from blood, obtained in a trial of the OX40 agonist ivuxolimab.

CDR3 amino acids: CASKIAGDTTDTQYF. CDR3 nucleotide sequence: TGTGCCAGCAAAATAGCGGGCGACACCACAGATACGCAGTATTTT. The chain couples TRBV7-6 to TRBJ2-3; 7 nucleotides match TRBD2. The germline CDR1 and CDR2 sequences are SGHVS and FNYEAQ. V lost 7 bases and J lost 2; bases outside the gene matches: 9. The CDR3 runs to 15 residues.